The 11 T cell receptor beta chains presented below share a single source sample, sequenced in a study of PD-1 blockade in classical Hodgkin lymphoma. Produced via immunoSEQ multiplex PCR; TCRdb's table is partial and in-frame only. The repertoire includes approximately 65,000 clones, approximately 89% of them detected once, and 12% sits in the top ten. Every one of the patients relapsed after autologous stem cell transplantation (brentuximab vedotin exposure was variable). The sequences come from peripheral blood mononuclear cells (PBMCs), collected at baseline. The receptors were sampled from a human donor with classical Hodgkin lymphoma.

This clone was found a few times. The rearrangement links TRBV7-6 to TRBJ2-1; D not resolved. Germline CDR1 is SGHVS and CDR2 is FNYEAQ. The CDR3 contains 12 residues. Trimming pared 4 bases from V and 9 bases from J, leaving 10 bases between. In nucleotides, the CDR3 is TGTGCCAGCAGCTCTACCCTATCTGAGCAGTTCTTC. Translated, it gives CASSSTLSEQFF.

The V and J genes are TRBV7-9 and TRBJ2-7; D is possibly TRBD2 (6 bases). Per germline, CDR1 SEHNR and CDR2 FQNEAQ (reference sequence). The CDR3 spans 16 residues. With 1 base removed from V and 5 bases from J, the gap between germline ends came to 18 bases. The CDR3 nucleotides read TGTGCCAGCAGCTTAGTTTTAGCCACCCGGGGGAACGAGCAGTACTTC. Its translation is CASSLVLATRGNEQYF.

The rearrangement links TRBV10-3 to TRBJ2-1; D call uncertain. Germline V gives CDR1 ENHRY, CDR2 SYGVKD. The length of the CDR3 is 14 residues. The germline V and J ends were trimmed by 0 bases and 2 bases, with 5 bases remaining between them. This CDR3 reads CAISESVAYNEQFF. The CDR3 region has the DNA TGTGCCATCAGTGAGTCGGTAGCCTACAATGAGCAGTTCTTC.

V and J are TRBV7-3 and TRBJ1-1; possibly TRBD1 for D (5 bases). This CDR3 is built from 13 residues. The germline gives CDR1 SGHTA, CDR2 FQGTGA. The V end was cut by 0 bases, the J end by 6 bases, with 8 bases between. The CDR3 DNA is TGTGCCAGCAGCTTAACCACGGGGGCTGAAGCTTTCTTT. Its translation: CASSLTTGAEAFF.

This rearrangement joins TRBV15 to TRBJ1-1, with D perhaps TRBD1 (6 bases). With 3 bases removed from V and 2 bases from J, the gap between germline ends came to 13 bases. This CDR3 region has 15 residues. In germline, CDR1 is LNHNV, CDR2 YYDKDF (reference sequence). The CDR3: CATSRDRGINTEAFF. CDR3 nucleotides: TGTGCCACCAGCAGGGACAGAGGCATTAACACTGAAGCTTTCTTT.

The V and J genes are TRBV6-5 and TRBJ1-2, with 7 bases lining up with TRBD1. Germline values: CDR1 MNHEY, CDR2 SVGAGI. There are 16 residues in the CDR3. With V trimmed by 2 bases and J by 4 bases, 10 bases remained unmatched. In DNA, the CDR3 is TGTGCCAGCAGTTACGCCCCGGGACAGAATTCCTATGGCTACACCTTC. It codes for CASSYAPGQNSYGYTF.

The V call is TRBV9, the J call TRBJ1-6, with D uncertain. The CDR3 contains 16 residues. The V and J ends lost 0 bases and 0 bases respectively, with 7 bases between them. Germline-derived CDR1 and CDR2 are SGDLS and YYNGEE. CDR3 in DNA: TGTGCCAGCAGCGTAGAGGAGGGCTCCTATAATTCACCCCTCCACTTT. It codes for CASSVEEGSYNSPLHF.

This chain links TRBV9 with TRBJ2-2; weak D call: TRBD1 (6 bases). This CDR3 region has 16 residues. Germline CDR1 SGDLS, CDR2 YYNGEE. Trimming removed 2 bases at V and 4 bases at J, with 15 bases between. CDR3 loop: CASSVDTGLATGELFF. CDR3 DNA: TGTGCCAGCAGCGTCGATACAGGGCTGGCCACCGGGGAGCTGTTTTTT.

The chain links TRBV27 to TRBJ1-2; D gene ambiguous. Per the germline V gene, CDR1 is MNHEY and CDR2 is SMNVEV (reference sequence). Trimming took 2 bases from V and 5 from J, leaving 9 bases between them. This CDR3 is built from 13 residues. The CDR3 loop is CASSLNSGYGYTF. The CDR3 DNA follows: TGTGCCAGCAGTTTAAATTCTGGATATGGCTACACCTTC.

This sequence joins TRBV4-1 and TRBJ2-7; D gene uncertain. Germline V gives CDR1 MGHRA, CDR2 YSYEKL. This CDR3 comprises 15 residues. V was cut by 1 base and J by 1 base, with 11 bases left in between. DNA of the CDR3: TGCGCCAGCAGCCAAGGAGCACTCCATTCCTACGAGCAGTACTTC. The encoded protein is CASSQGALHSYEQYF.

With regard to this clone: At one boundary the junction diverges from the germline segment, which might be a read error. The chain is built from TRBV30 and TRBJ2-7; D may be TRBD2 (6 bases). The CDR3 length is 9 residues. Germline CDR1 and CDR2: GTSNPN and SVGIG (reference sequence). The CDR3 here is CASGGSPRF. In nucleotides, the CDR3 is TGTGCCTCCGGAGGGTCGCCGCGCTTC.